This T cell receptor beta chain stems from a study of OX40 agonist ivuxolimab in advanced cancers. Turning to the study itself: Anti-PD-1, anti-PD-L1 or anti-CTLA-4 therapy given earlier was allowed, and approximately 40% had some.

J was trimmed by 11 bases and V by 1 base; bases with no gene match: 11. The CDR3 spans 15 residues. Germline V CDR1 and CDR2: SEHNR, FQNEAQ (reference sequence). Assay used: immunoSEQ multiplex PCR; TCRdb lists only in-frame clones, some missing. This table has around 60,000 clones, roughly nine tenths appearing once. This TCR derives from an adult with an advanced solid tumor such as melanoma, head and neck, liver or kidney cancer. The chain combines TRBV7-9 with TRBJ2-4, with TRBD1 matching over 7 bases. The material sequenced was CD4+ or CD8+ T cells sorted from blood, taken in a trial of the OX40 agonist ivuxolimab. The CDR3 spells CASSLGRTGPKVQYF. CDR3 DNA sequence: TGTGCCAGCAGCTTAGGCCGGACAGGACCTAAGGTTCAGTACTTC.